The 23 T cell receptor beta chains below all came from one sample that was sequenced in a study of radiation and T cells in renal cell carcinoma (dated by TCRdb to 2020 to 2022). Libraries came from the immunoSEQ multiplex PCR assay. TCRdb mirrors the immuneACCESS table, restricted to in-frame sequences. Some clones are absent from its copies; in checked studies, under half trace to an unresolved V gene, and the reason for the others is unknown. Present in this sample are some 22,000 clones, 80% of which were seen just once. The ten largest clonotypes hold roughly 37% of the sample. The sample's time point label, in plain terms: baseline pretreatment blood. The sample's treatment or condition label, in plain terms: 15 Gy SBRT to primary tumor, nephrectomy 4 weeks later. The material sequenced was blood, taken from a patient whose treatment included radiotherapy and nephrectomy. Source of these receptors: a man in his fifties or sixties with renal cell carcinoma.

The rearrangement uses TRBV5-1 and TRBJ2-5; D not resolved. Between the trimmed V and J ends, which lost 0 bases and 5 bases, there was a span of 2 bases. Germline lookup yields CDR1 SGHRS and CDR2 YFSETQ. The CDR3 is made up of 11 amino acids. The CDR3 is CASSLEETQYF. CDR3 in DNA: TGCGCCAGCAGCTTGGAGGAGACCCAGTACTTC.

The chain links TRBV5-6 to TRBJ1-1; perhaps TRBD1 as D (5 bases). The CDR3 totals 15 residues. V was shortened by 4 bases and J by 11 bases, with 24 bases between the two germline ends. From germline, CDR1 is SGHDT and CDR2 YYEEEE. The CDR3, as DNA: TGTGCCAGCAGCCGCACATCCGACAGACCTTTAGGGGCTTTCTTT. This codes for CASSRTSDRPLGAFF.

The V gene is TRBV4-1, the J gene TRBJ2-7; perhaps TRBD1 as D (6 bases). CDR1 and CDR2 from the germline V gene are MGHRA and YSYEKL. V was pared by 8 bases and J by 1 base, with 21 bases between. The CDR3 is made up of 16 amino acids. The CDR3 reads CASRKIHTGQSYEQYF. The DNA of the CDR3 is TGCGCCAGCCGTAAAATTCACACCGGACAGTCCTACGAGCAGTACTTC.

The rearrangement uses TRBV10-2 and TRBJ2-1; weak D call: TRBD2 (6 bases). Deletions cut 7 bases from V and 13 bases from J, with 14 bases between. The CDR3 has 11 amino acids. CDR1 WSHSY and CDR2 SAAADI come from the germline V gene. In DNA, the CDR3 is TGCGCCAGCAAGGTAGCGGACACTCAGTTCTTC. Translating it yields CASKVADTQFF.

J is TRBJ2-7 and V is TRBV27; 9 nucleotides agree with TRBD1. With 8 bases clipped from V and 5 bases from J, the junction kept 7 bases outside the gene matches. Germline values: CDR1 MNHEY, CDR2 SMNVEV (reference sequence). The CDR3 runs 13 residues. CDR3 in DNA: TGTGCCAGCCGTAGGACAGGGGCCCACGAGCAGTACTTC. Protein: CASRRTGAHEQYF.

The chain combines TRBV5-4 with TRBJ1-2; a possible D gene is TRBD1 (5 bases). Germline-derived CDR1 and CDR2 are SGHNT and YYREEE (reference sequence). The length of the CDR3 is 13 residues. Trimming cost V 6 bases and J 7 bases, with 16 bases left between them. CDR3 nucleotides: TGTGCCAGCACCTTTCCAGGGCTGATTGGCTACACCTTC. It specifies CASTFPGLIGYTF.

Here the CDR3 DNA reads TGTGCCAGCACCCGACGACAGGGGGTCCACGAGCAGTACTTC. Encoded protein: CASTRRQGVHEQYF. The V and J genes are TRBV6-6 and TRBJ2-7; 9 bases agree with TRBD1. The CDR3 covers 14 residues. Germline CDR1 reads MNHNY; CDR2 reads SVGAGI (reference sequence). Losses at the gene ends were 7 bases for V and 5 bases for J; bases not matched to a gene: 9.

The V and J genes are TRBV6-5 and TRBJ2-7; D is ambiguous. V was clipped by 4 bases and J by 2 bases, with 15 bases between them. The CDR3 is made up of 15 amino acids. Germline loops: CDR1 MNHEY, CDR2 SVGAGI. CDR3 sequence reads: CASSSPVQPPYEQYF. The CDR3 DNA reads TGTGCCAGCAGTTCTCCCGTACAACCCCCCTACGAGCAGTACTTC.

The chain joins TRBV5-1 to TRBJ2-3, with D perhaps TRBD2 (6 bases). The CDR3 loop spans 13 amino acids. Germline CDR1 reads SGHRS; CDR2 reads YFSETQ. V was cut by 6 bases and J by 2 bases, with 10 bases left in between. CDR3 residues: CASTTSPTDTQYF. For the CDR3, the DNA is TGCGCCAGCACAACTAGCCCCACAGATACGCAGTATTTT. The full variable domain, completed using reference TRBV5-1 and TRBJ2-3, is KAGVTQTPRYLIKTRGQQVTLSCSPISGHRSVSWYQQTPGQGLQFLFEYFSETQRNKGNFPGRFSGRQFSNSRSEMNVSTLELGDSALYLCASTTSPTDTQYFGPGTRLTVL.

The chain has TRBV9 and TRBJ1-6; a possible D gene is TRBD1 (5 bases). V lost 3 bases and J lost 4, with 11 bases in between. This CDR3 contains 15 residues. The V gene's germline CDR1 is SGDLS and CDR2 YYNGEE. CDR3 nucleotides: TGTGCCAGCAGCGCGGAGGGGAGTTATAATTCACCCCTCCACTTT. Protein: CASSAEGSYNSPLHF.

The chain joins TRBV5-1 to TRBJ2-1; 11 bases match TRBD2. The J segment lost 7 bases and the V segment lost 7 bases, leaving 10 bases of the junction unmatched. The CDR3 loop spans 15 amino acids. Germline CDR1 SGHRS, CDR2 YFSETQ. In DNA form, the CDR3 reads TGCGCCAGCTCACTACTAGCGGGAGAGGAGAATGAGCAGTTCTTC. Its protein is CASSLLAGEENEQFF.

The chain has TRBV23-1 and TRBJ2-1; 8 bases are shared with TRBD2. TRBV23-1 is an ORF; its function is uncertain. The CDR3 consists of 16 residues. Germline trimming cut 0 bases from V and 6 bases from J; bases unmatched to any gene: 7. This chain's CDR3 is CASSQSAGGRRNEQFF. As DNA, the CDR3 is TGCGCCAGCAGTCAATCGGCAGGCGGGAGGCGCAATGAGCAGTTCTTC.

This rearrangement joins TRBV11-1 to TRBJ2-1; 13 nucleotides match TRBD2. CDR3 length: 16 amino acids. Losses at the gene ends were 5 bases for V and 9 bases for J; bases not matched to a gene: 10. Germline values: CDR1 SGHAT, CDR2 FQDESV (reference sequence). DNA for the CDR3: TGTGCCAGCAGCCCCACTAGCGGGAGGGCCAGGGGTGAGCAGTTCTTC. Its protein is CASSPTSGRARGEQFF. The entire variable domain, with the rest obtained from reference TRBV11-1 and TRBJ2-1, is as follows: EAEVAQSPRYKITEKSQAVAFWCDPISGHATLYWYRQILGQGPELLVQFQDESVVDDSQLPKDRFSAERLKGVDSTLKIQPAELGDSAMYLCASSPTSGRARGEQFFGPGTRLTVL.

CDR3 in DNA: TGCAGTGCTACCAGGGGCTACGAGCAGTACTTC. Translated: CSATRGYEQYF. The chain is built from TRBV20-1 and TRBJ2-5; maybe TRBD1 (6 bases). The tail of the sequence fits TRBJ2-7 better, so the J call may be wrong. The CDR3 sequence is 11 residues long. Looked up from germline, CDR1 is DFQATT and CDR2 is SNEGSKA (reference sequence).

V is TRBV2 and J is TRBJ2-7, with 7 bases aligning to TRBD1. Germline lookup yields CDR1 SNHLY and CDR2 FYNNEI. The CDR3 has 14 amino acids. V gave up 6 bases and J gave up 2 bases; unmatched junction bases: 7. The CDR3 DNA sequence: TGTGCCAGCAGGGTGGGCAGGGGGACCTACGAGCAGTACTTC. Protein: CASRVGRGTYEQYF.

The chain uses TRBV7-8 and TRBJ2-1; TRBD2 matches at 8 bases. CDR1 is SGHVS, CDR2 FQNEAQ, per germline. This CDR3 is built from 16 residues. V was pared by 0 bases and J by 8 bases, with 9 bases of the junction left unmatched. CDR3 region: CASSLALGRAGDEQFF. CDR3 sequence (DNA): TGTGCCAGCAGCTTAGCGCTCGGGAGGGCCGGGGATGAGCAGTTCTTC.

V and J are TRBV7-2 and TRBJ2-5, with 8 bases lining up with TRBD2. CDR1 SGHTA and CDR2 FQGNSA come from the germline V gene. V lost 0 bases to trimming and J lost 8 bases; unmatched junction nucleotides: 8. CDR3 length equals 15 residues. The CDR3 here is CASSLAGLVPTTQYF. The CDR3 DNA reads TGTGCCAGCAGCTTAGCGGGACTAGTCCCCACCACCCAGTACTTC.

The V and J genes are TRBV5-5 and TRBJ2-5; TRBD1 might be the D (5 bases). This CDR3 is built from 13 residues. Trimming cost V 3 bases and J 5 bases, with 11 bases left between them. Germline V gene lookup returns CDR1 SGHKS and CDR2 YYEKEE (reference sequence). CDR3 bases: TGTGCCAGCAGCTCCAGGGTTGGGGAGACCCAGTACTTC. Residues: CASSSRVGETQYF.

A note on this clone: In the same sample, other DNA sequences code for this CDR3. The rearrangement uses TRBV30 and TRBJ1-5, with a tentative D call TRBD1 (5 bases). The CDR3 is 15 amino acids. V was clipped by 6 bases and J by 1 base, with 16 bases between them. Germline CDR1 reads GTSNPN; CDR2 reads SVGIG (reference sequence). The CDR3 loop reads CACGGGRASNQPQHF. CDR3 DNA sequence: TGTGCCTGCGGTGGGGGGAGGGCGAGCAATCAGCCCCAGCATTTT.

The chain has TRBV21-1 and TRBJ1-4. TRBV21-1 is a pseudogene locus. The CDR3 has 13 amino acids. The CDR3 nucleotides are TGTGCCAGCAGCAGGGTACTAAATGAAAAACTGTTTTTT. Residues: CASSRVLNEKLFF.

The chain uses TRBV7-9 and TRBJ2-1; TRBD2 agrees at 10 bases. The germline CDR1 and CDR2 sequences are SEHNR and FQNEAQ (reference sequence). There are 17 residues in the CDR3. The junction had 12 bases not matched to a gene; V was cut back by 3 bases and J by 7 bases. The DNA for the CDR3 is TGTGCCAGCAGCTTTGCTGGGGCTAGCGGGAGTTTAAATGAGCAGTTCTTC. Amino acids: CASSFAGASGSLNEQFF.

This clone was picked up a small number of times. The chain recombines TRBV2 with TRBJ1-1; D is ambiguous. Trimming cost V 4 bases and J 0 bases, with 6 bases left between them. CDR1 is SNHLY and CDR2 is FYNNEI in the germline V gene. This CDR3 contains 13 residues. This CDR3 is CASSAWLNTEAFF. The DNA of the CDR3 is TGTGCCAGCAGTGCTTGGTTGAACACTGAAGCTTTCTTT.

This clone was seen only once. The chain is built from TRBV7-2 and TRBJ1-2; D gene uncertain. The CDR3 sequence is 15 residues long. Germline V gene data show CDR1 as SGHTA and CDR2 as FQGNSA. V was shortened by 0 bases and J by 4 bases, with 12 bases between the two germline ends. CDR3 amino acids: CASSLAGWAPYGYTF. For the CDR3, the DNA is TGTGCCAGCAGCTTAGCGGGGTGGGCCCCCTATGGCTACACCTTC.